The 3 T cell receptor beta chains below come from one sample, sequenced in a study of PD-1 blockade in classical Hodgkin lymphoma. Stated time point: cycle 4 day 1 (C4D1), after more than five weeks of nivolumab. Every patient was affected by relapse after autologous stem cell transplantation, while exposure to brentuximab vedotin was not uniform. Thawed PBMCs were the source of CD4+ T cells, purified by magnetic negative selection. Profiled with immunoSEQ multiplex PCR; TCRdb holds only in-frame clones, not every one. The sample contains roughly 18,000 clones, 70% of which appear only once. The input for sequencing was CD4+ T cells from blood, taken before the fourth cycle of nivolumab. The receptors shown here come from a human donor with classical Hodgkin lymphoma.

V and J are TRBV27 and TRBJ2-7; the match to TRBD1 covers 9 bases. The CDR3 has 13 residues. V shed 6 bases and J 1 base; nucleotides not matched to a gene: 1. Germline V gene data show CDR1 as MNHEY and CDR2 as SMNVEV (reference sequence). The CDR3 loop reads CASRGTGSYEQYF. CDR3 DNA sequence: TGTGCCAGCAGGGGGACAGGGTCCTACGAGCAGTACTTC.

The chain has TRBV5-1 and TRBJ1-1, with 9 bases that match TRBD1. J gave up 1 base and V 4 bases, and 11 bases lay outside the gene matches. The CDR3 consists of 17 residues. In germline, CDR1 is SGHRS, CDR2 YFSETQ. The CDR3 region is CASSPVPGQGWNTEAFF. CDR3 DNA: TGCGCCAGCAGCCCAGTCCCGGGACAGGGCTGGAACACTGAAGCTTTCTTT.

The V gene is TRBV28, the J gene TRBJ2-1, with 11 positions matching TRBD1. J was trimmed by 3 bases and V by 7 bases; bases with no gene match: 5. This CDR3 region has 15 residues. Germline V gene data show CDR1 as MDHEN and CDR2 as SYDVKM. CDR3 sequence: CASTTGTGGYNEQFF. CDR3 nucleotide sequence: TGTGCCAGCACCACCGGGACAGGGGGCTACAATGAGCAGTTCTTC. The variable domain in full, with the rest retrieved from reference TRBV28 and TRBJ2-1, is DVKVTQSSRYLVKRTGEKVFLECVQDMDHENMFWYRQDPGLGLRLIYFSYDVKMKEKGDIPEGYSVSREKKERFSLILESASTNQTSMYLCASTTGTGGYNEQFFGPGTRLTVL.